The present entry profiles one T cell receptor beta chain with its context. This specimen comes from a study of shared clonotypes between healthy human individuals. Overall study: CD4 naive and CD4 memory each took three plates per donor, while CD8 naive took two and CD8 memory one.

An approximately 200 ng quantity of DNA, around 30,000 T cell genomes, went into the sorted-subset replicate PCRs. TCRdb keeps only in-frame clones here, not all; method: immunoSEQ multiplex PCR. The sample records fewer than 1.4 million clones, around 78% being singletons. Division of CD4+ cells produced a CD45RA+ naive subset and a CD45RA-negative memory subset. V was clipped by 1 base and J by 1 base, with 8 bases between them. There are 14 residues in the CDR3. Germline assignment: CDR1 SGHNT and CDR2 YYREEE (reference sequence). The sequenced sample was memory CD4+ T cells from PBMCs. Subset: CD45RA-negative fraction. The chain employs TRBV5-4 and TRBJ2-5; D may be TRBD2 (5 bases). The source is a man younger than 35 in good health. Some clones in this sample may be carry-over from other donors' samples. CDR3 residues: CASSLYSGQETQYF. The CDR3 DNA reads as TGTGCCAGCAGCTTGTACAGCGGCCAAGAGACCCAGTACTTC.